This TCR beta chain was sequenced in a study of beta chain features in type 1 diabetes (dated by TCRdb to the late 2010s). Study-level background: Patients and healthy donors did not differ in mean age, gender distribution, total cell number or subset yield. The study compared TCRB repertoires of sorted circulating CD4+ T cell subsets between recently diagnosed type 1 diabetes patients and matched healthy donors. A total of under 120,000,000 sorted cells were examined across all samples, and RNA yield correlated strongly with the number of cells per subset. Whereas all 30 or so donors provided naive and central memory subsets, regulatory and stem cell-like memory subsets were isolated from just 8 patients and about 8 healthy donors. Beyond this particular receptor, the publication reports: PCR may preferentially amplify shorter templates, but because patient and control samples were amplified and corrected together, any resulting skew would affect both groups equally. In all four CD4+ subsets, TCRB CDR3 length was moderately but significantly shorter in type 1 diabetes patients. Because cDNA was sequenced instead of genomic DNA, highly expressing activated cells could be over-represented, though the groups showed no difference in activation or CD3 levels. The naive, central memory and regulatory TCRB repertoires appeared to resemble one another more closely among patients than among healthy donors. At VDJ recombination sites, patients with type 1 diabetes made fewer insertions and deleted more nucleotides, a pattern implying thymic rearrangement abnormalities. Because small numbers of individuals were included in the HLA sub-analyses, any influence of HLA type on TCRB rearrangement was left unresolved.

The CDR3 starts with the cysteine, ends with the phenylalanine, and has 15 residues. CDR3 DNA only is kept here, 45 bases in frame from base 1. The germline V gene gives CDR1 as SGHRS and CDR2 as YFSETQ. V loses 5 bases at its end and J loses 0 bases; junction bases beyond the gene matches: 4. The High Capacity cDNA Reverse Transcription Kit was used to reverse transcribe all of the isolated RNA, meaning that expressed TCRB transcripts were what got sequenced. Deep immunoSEQ sequencing was performed on naive, central memory and regulatory T cell samples, with an average of around 3.5 million total reads per sample. Sorted cells were lysed in RLT buffer, and RNA was extracted using DNase-treated RNeasy Micro or Mini kits according to cell number. Each cell subset was processed on its own to prevent cross-contamination, while patient and healthy donor samples were processed together. The immunoSEQ multiplex PCR was used to amplify TCRB sequences from cDNA, yielding 87-bp fragments that span the CDR3 region. The amplicons were sequenced using the Illumina HiSeq platform. Per the authors' processing: PCR bias was corrected computationally using synthetic template baselines, and reads within Hamming distance 2 were collapsed, with unmergeable singletons discarded. Reads were aligned against IMGT so that V, D and J genes, CDR3 length and insertions or deletions at six rearrangement sites could be assigned. Clonotype counts were normalized to sorted cell number within each subset before computing true diversity and Gini coefficients with the tcR R package. Repertoire sharing was quantified using the overlap coefficient calculated on TCRB nucleotide sequences. As a proxy for the pre-selection repertoire, out-of-frame TCRB sequences from naive cells were analyzed. In TCRdb, the immuneACCESS table is reduced to in-frame sequences with V and J assigned. These tables do not hold every clone; where another copy was compared, an unresolved V gene accounts for under half, and the others remain unexplained. The V and J calls and clone size are taken from that table; D and trimming were inferred from the DNA. The sample table holds 120,000 to 150,000 clones, of which under 11% were seen once. The top ten constitute 1.3% of the sample.

From each donor, a single peripheral blood sample of about 100 mL on average was drawn into heparinised tubes. A BD FACSAria II and a panel including CD45RO, CCR7, CD25, CD127, CD95 and CD27 were used to sort naive, central memory, regulatory and stem cell-like memory CD4+ T cells. All sorted populations exceeded 95% purity. PBMCs were isolated right away by Lymphoprep density gradient centrifugation and were stained directly, without culture. To minimize batch effects, samples were stained and sorted in pairs, one healthy donor with one patient per experiment. Details on this clone: Which antigen it targets is not known. Base-call qualities are not available, and no considerably larger clone is one nucleotide away.

The sequence was obtained from a young man in good health. The V and J genes are TRBV5-1 and TRBJ2-2, with 7 middle bases fitting TRBD1. Sequencing input: naive CD4+ T cells from blood. Reading the label with the study, this specimen's cell subset or site is: true naive CD4+ T cells. The DNA is as follows: TGCGCCAGCAGGTTTGACAGGGCGAACACCGGGGAGCTGTTTTTT. The translation is CASRFDRANTGELFF.